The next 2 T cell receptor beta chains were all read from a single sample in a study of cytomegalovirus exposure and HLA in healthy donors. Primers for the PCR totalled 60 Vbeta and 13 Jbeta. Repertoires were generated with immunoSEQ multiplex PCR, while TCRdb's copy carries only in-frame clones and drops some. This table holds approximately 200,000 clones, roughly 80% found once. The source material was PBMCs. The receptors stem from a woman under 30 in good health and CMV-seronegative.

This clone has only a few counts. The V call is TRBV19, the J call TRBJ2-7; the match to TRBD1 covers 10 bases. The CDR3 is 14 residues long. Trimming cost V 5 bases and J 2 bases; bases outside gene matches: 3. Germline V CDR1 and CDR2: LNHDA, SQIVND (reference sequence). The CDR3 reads CASSGQGVPYEQYF. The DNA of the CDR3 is TGTGCCAGTAGTGGACAGGGGGTTCCCTACGAGCAGTACTTC. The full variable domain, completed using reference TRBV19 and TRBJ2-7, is DGGITQSPKYLFRKEGQNVTLSCEQNLNHDAMYWYRQDPGQGLRLIYYSQIVNDFQKGDIAEGYSVSREKKESFPLTVTSAQKNPTAFYLCASSGQGVPYEQYFGPGTRLTVT.

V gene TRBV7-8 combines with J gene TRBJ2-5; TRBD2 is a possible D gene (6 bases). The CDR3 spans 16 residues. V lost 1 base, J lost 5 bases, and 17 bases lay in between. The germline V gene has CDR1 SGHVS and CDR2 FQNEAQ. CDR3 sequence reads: CASSLGRGGMGETQYF. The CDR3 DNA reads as TGTGCCAGCAGCTTAGGTCGTGGGGGGATGGGGGAGACCCAGTACTTC.